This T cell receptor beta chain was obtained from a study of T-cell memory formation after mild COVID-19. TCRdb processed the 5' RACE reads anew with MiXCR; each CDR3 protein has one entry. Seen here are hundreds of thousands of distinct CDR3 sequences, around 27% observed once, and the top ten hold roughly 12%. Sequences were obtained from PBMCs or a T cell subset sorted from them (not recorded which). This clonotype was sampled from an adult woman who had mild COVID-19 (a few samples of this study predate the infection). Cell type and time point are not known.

The CDR3 reads CASSYMDRSYEQYF. The CDR3 region has the DNA TGTGCCAGCAGTTACATGGACCGATCCTACGAGCAGTACTTC. This chain joins TRBV6-5 and TRBJ2-7; the D is unclear. With 2 bases removed from V and 1 base from J, the gap between germline ends came to 9 bases. Per germline, CDR1 MNHEY and CDR2 SVGAGI. This CDR3 has 14 residues.